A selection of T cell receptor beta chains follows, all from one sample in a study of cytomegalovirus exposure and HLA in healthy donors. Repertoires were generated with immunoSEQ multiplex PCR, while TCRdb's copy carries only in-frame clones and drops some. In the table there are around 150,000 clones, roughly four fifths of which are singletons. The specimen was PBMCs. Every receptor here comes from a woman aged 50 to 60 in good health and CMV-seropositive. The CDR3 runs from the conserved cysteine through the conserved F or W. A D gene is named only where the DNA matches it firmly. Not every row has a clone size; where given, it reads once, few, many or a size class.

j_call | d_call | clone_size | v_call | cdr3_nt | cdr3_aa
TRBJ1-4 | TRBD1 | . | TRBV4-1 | TGCGCCAGCAGCCTCGGAACAGGGGGAGATGAAAAACTGTTTTTT | CASSLGTGGDEKLFF
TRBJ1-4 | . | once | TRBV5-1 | TGCGCCAGCAGCTTGGGACCAGGGGTTGTTGGTGAAAAACTGTTTTTT | CASSLGPGVVGEKLFF
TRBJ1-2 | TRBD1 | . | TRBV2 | TGTGCCAGCAGTGCACTTCCGACAGGGGGCGGTGGCTACACCTTC | CASSALPTGGGGYTF
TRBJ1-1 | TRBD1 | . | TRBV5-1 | TGCGCCAGCAGCTTGAAGACAGGGATGAACACTGAAGCTTTCTTT | CASSLKTGMNTEAFF
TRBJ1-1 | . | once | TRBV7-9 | TGTGCCAGCAGCTCTCACATGAACACTGAAGCTTTCTTT | CASSSHMNTEAFF
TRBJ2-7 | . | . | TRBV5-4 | TGTGCCAGCAGCTTGCCAGGATACGAGCAGTACTTC | CASSLPGYEQYF
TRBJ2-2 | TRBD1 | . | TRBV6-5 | TGTGCCAGCAGACCGGGACAGGGGAGCACCGGGGAGCTGTTTTTT | CASRPGQGSTGELFF
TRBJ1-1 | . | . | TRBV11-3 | TGTGCCAGCAGCTTTTCGTCGAACACTGAAGCTTTCTTT | CASSFSSNTEAFF
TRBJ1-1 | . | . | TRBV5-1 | TGCGCCAGCAGCACTAATGATGACACTGAAGCTTTCTTT | CASSTNDDTEAFF
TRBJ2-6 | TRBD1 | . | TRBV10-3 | TGTGCCATCAGCCGGGACAGGAGCTCTGGGGCCAACGTCCTGACTTTC | CAISRDRSSGANVLTF
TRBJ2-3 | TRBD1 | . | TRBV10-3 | TGTGCCATCAGTGGACGGACAGGGGGCACAGATACGCAGTATTTT | CAISGRTGGTDTQYF
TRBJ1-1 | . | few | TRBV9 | TGTGCCAGCAGCGTAGTGGCAGGGAGGTTGAACACTGAAGCTTTCTTT | CASSVVAGRLNTEAFF
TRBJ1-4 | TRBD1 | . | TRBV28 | TGTGCCAGCAGTTTCCAGGGGGCGCGGGGTGAAAAACTGTTTTTT | CASSFQGARGEKLFF
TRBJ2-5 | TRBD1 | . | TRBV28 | TGTGCCAGCAGTGGACAGGCGGAAGAGACCCAGTACTTC | CASSGQAEETQYF
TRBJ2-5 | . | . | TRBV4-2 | TGTGCCAGCAGCCAGTTGGGTGGGGACTCACTTGTACGGACCCAGTACTTC | CASSQLGGDSLVRTQYF
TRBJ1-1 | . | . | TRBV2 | TGTGCCAGCCTGCCAACAGTAGATGAAGCTTTCTTT | CASLPTVDEAFF
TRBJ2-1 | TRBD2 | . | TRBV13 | TGTGCCAGCAGCTCGGTCGGTAGCGGGAGGGCTGAGCAGTTCTTC | CASSSVGSGRAEQFF
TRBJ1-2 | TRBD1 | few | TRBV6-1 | TGTGCCACCCGGGGACAGGGGTACTATGGCTACACCTTC | CATRGQGYYGYTF
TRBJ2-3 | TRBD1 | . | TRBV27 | TGTGCCAGCAGTTTAGGACAGGGGAGAGATACGCAGTATTTT | CASSLGQGRDTQYF
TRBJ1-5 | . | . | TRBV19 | TGTGCCAGTAGTACGGGAGGAGGCAATCAGCCCCAGCATTTT | CASSTGGGNQPQHF
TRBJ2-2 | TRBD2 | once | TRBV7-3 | TGTGCCAGCAGCCCCTCGGGGGGGAACACCGGGGAGCTGTTTTTT | CASSPSGGNTGELFF
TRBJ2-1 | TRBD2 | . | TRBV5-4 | TGTGCCAGCAGCCCCAAGAGCGGGAGGGCCTACAATGAGCAGTTCTTC | CASSPKSGRAYNEQFF